This T cell receptor (beta chain) was sequenced in a study of T cell responses to AZD1222 COVID-19 vaccine. Study conclusions and caveats: It should be noted that donors were predominantly white British and more often female, and clonal diversity was possibly underestimated. Researchers took repertoire samples only after the peak T cell response had come. Epitopes outside B.1.351 and B.1.1.7 mutated regions reportedly drew nearly half of spike TCRs.

Measured with immunoSEQ multiplex PCR; TCRdb has only the in-frame clones, and not every one. The sample contains about 160,000 clones, approximately 88% of which appear only once. About this clone itself: Its antigen is currently unknown.

The material sequenced was peripheral blood, taken 28 days after the second AZD1222 dose. The receptor was isolated from an adult who received the AZD1222 COVID-19 vaccine.

This CDR3 is CASSESYSYGYTF. CDR3 DNA: TGTGCCAGCAGTGAATCGTACTCTTATGGCTACACCTTC. The chain recombines TRBV6-1 with TRBJ1-2, with D unresolved. V was pared by 2 bases and J by 5 bases, with 9 bases between. Germline CDR1 is MNHNS and CDR2 is SASEGT. CDR3 length equals 13 residues.